The 18 T cell receptor beta chains in this list originate from one sample, sequenced in a study of blood T cells in healthy people across ages. It was with a sample-barcoded 5' primer and a J-beta primer mix that a second PCR of roughly 7 to 12 cycles was run. One entry per CDR3 protein results from TCRdb running MiXCR on the 5' RACE reads. The data hold hundreds of thousands of distinct CDR3 sequences, with around 49% observed a single time. The material sequenced was blood. These receptors originate from a man aged 25 to 40 in good health.

The chain recombines TRBV28 with TRBJ2-3; D might be TRBD2 (7 bases). CDR1 is MDHEN and CDR2 is SYDVKM in the germline V gene. V gave up 7 bases and J gave up 3 bases, with 11 bases separating them. The CDR3 is 13 amino acids. CDR3 nucleotides: TGTGCCAGCAATGAGGGGGGGACAGATACGCAGTATTTT. As protein: CASNEGGTDTQYF.

This clonotype was observed a few times. This chain joins TRBV7-3 and TRBJ2-1, with 7 bases that match TRBD2. Germline V gene data show CDR1 as SGHTA and CDR2 as FQGTGA. With V trimmed by 0 bases and J by 8 bases, 4 bases remained unmatched. The CDR3 runs to 14 residues. Written as DNA, the CDR3 is TGTGCCAGCAGCTTAACAGGTAGCGGGTATGAGCAGTTCTTC. Its translation: CASSLTGSGYEQFF.

This clonotype appeared once. A junction boundary mismatches the germline segment, possibly from a read error. This chain uses TRBV9 with TRBJ2-1; 7 nucleotides align to TRBD2. CDR3 length: 16 amino acids. The germline V gene encodes CDR1 SGDLS and CDR2 YYNGEE. CDR3 nucleotide sequence: TGTGCCAGTAGCGTAGGCGGGAGTGAAGGGTACAATGAGCAGTTCTTC. Encoded protein: CASSVGGSEGYNEQFF.

The V gene is TRBV4-2, the J gene TRBJ2-4; 8 nucleotides align to TRBD2. TRBJ2-7 explains the end of the DNA better; the J call may be wrong. Germline loops: CDR1 LGHNA, CDR2 YNFKEQ. The CDR3 has 14 amino acids. The CDR3 reads CASSQRGRNYEQYF. The CDR3 DNA reads as TGTGCCAGCAGCCAACGCGGGAGGAACTACGAGCAGTACTTC.

Only a few counts were recorded for this clonotype. The chain recombines TRBV6-5 with TRBJ1-5; D is ambiguous. The V and J ends lost 6 bases and 3 bases respectively, with 15 bases between them. The CDR3 totals 15 residues. Germline V gives CDR1 MNHEY, CDR2 SVGAGI. In nucleotides, the CDR3 is TGTGCCAGCAGCCCAGATAGGCGGAACAATCAGCCCCAGCATTTT. Translated: CASSPDRRNNQPQHF.

This clonotype has just a few counts. The rearrangement joins TRBV15 to TRBJ2-3; TRBD2 might be the D (5 bases). Trimming removed 1 base at V and 3 bases at J, with 14 bases between. There are 16 residues in the CDR3. Germline V gene lookup returns CDR1 LNHNV and CDR2 YYDKDF (reference sequence). The CDR3 region is CATSRGQSGGTDTQYF. DNA for the CDR3: TGTGCCACCAGCAGAGGACAAAGCGGCGGTACAGATACGCAGTATTTT.

The count of this clonotype is one. The V and J genes are TRBV19 and TRBJ2-5; D is ambiguous. CDR1 is LNHDA, CDR2 SQIVND, per germline (reference sequence). Trimming removed 1 base at V and 11 bases at J, with 11 bases between. The length of the CDR3 is 12 residues. The CDR3 DNA reads TGTGCCAGTAGTATAGGTCTCCAGGAGCAGTACTTC. It specifies CASSIGLQEQYF.

The table lists this clonotype with a few counts. The chain uses TRBV6-2 or TRBV6-3 and TRBJ2-7; D unresolved. The CDR3 totals 13 residues. Trimming removed 7 bases at V and 3 bases at J, with 13 bases between. Per the germline V gene, CDR1 is MNHEY and CDR2 is SVGEGT. The CDR3 nucleotides read TGTGCCAGCACCCTAGGGCGGAGCTACGAGCAGTACTTC. Translation gives CASTLGRSYEQYF.

This chain connects TRBV24-1 to TRBJ2-5, with D uncertain. The CDR3 spans 13 residues. Trimming pared 1 base from V and 3 bases from J, leaving 5 bases between. CDR1 KGHDR and CDR2 SFDVKD come from the germline V gene. The CDR3 DNA sequence: TGTGCCACCAGTGATTTTGGGGAAGAGACCCAGTACTTC. Its translation is CATSDFGEETQYF.

V usage is TRBV6-2 or TRBV6-3 and J usage is TRBJ2-1, with D unclear. The J call is uncertain, as TRBJ2-7 better fits the DNA end. The germline gives CDR1 MNHEY, CDR2 SVGEGT. The CDR3 contains 13 residues. The CDR3 loop reads CASKTASYNEQYF. The CDR3 bases are TGTGCCAGCAAAACCGCTTCCTACAATGAGCAGTACTTC.

J is TRBJ2-7 and V is TRBV20-1; D tentatively fits TRBD1 or TRBD2 (5 bases each). The CDR3 runs 14 residues. In germline, CDR1 is DFQATT, CDR2 SNEGSKA (reference sequence). V lost 5 bases and J 5 bases, leaving 19 bases between the germline ends. The CDR3 DNA reads as TGCAGTGCTTCCCGAGGGGCCCCCATCGACGAGCAGTACTTC. Translation: CSASRGAPIDEQYF.

The V gene is TRBV29-1, the J gene TRBJ2-5; 14 bases map to TRBD2. The J call may not be correct, given that the DNA end is closer to TRBJ2-7. Germline CDR1 is SQVTM and CDR2 is ANQGSEA. The CDR3 runs 15 residues. Here the CDR3 reads CSVEVGLAGGYEQYF. DNA for the CDR3: TGCAGCGTTGAAGTAGGACTAGCGGGGGGTTACGAGCAGTACTTC.

The J gene is TRBJ1-1, the V gene TRBV7-8; D is perhaps TRBD1 (5 bases). Germline CDR1 SGHVS, CDR2 FQNEAQ. The ends were cut back, 7 bases at V and 4 bases at J, with 19 bases in the middle. CDR3 length: 15 amino acids. The CDR3 DNA follows: TGTGCCAGCAACCATAGAAAGGACGGGGGCACTGAAGCTTTCTTT. It specifies CASNHRKDGGTEAFF.

The chain carries TRBV7-9 and TRBJ2-1, with 9 bases aligning to TRBD2. The germline CDR1 and CDR2 sequences are SEHNR and FQNEAQ (reference sequence). The length of the CDR3 is 13 residues. Losses at the gene ends were 4 bases for V and 8 bases for J; bases not matched to a gene: 3. The CDR3 protein is CASSSRLADEQFF. The CDR3 DNA sequence: TGTGCCAGCAGCTCCCGACTAGCGGATGAGCAGTTCTTC.

The chain is built from TRBV4-2 and TRBJ2-4, with a weak D call TRBD1 (5 bases). CDR1 is LGHNA, CDR2 YNFKEQ, per germline. Trimming stripped 0 bases from V and 0 bases from J, with 15 bases between. CDR3 length: 18 residues. In DNA form, the CDR3 reads TGTGCCAGCAGCCAAGAACCAGCCCAGGGAATAGCCAAAAACATTCAGTACTTC. It specifies CASSQEPAQGIAKNIQYF.

The chain has TRBV7-2 and TRBJ2-5; 9 bases fit TRBD2. Matching the DNA end better, TRBJ2-7 makes the J call doubtful. Germline CDR1 reads SGHTA; CDR2 reads FQGNSA. The CDR3 loop spans 15 amino acids. CDR3 residues: CASSSRGTSSYEQYF. CDR3 DNA sequence: TGTGCCAGCAGCTCCAGGGGGACTAGCAGCTACGAGCAGTACTTC.

This clonotype was seen repeatedly, ten times or more. V usage is TRBV6-2 or TRBV6-3 and J usage is TRBJ2-1; D is unresolved. Trimming stripped 3 bases from V and 7 bases from J, with 13 bases between. This CDR3 region has 14 residues. CDR1 is MNHEY and CDR2 is SVGEGT in the germline V gene. This CDR3 reads CASSYRVESNEQFF. Written as DNA, the CDR3 is TGTGCCAGCAGTTATCGGGTAGAAAGTAATGAGCAGTTCTTC.

This clonotype was detected a few times. This chain joins TRBV4-3 and TRBJ2-2, with 8 bases fitting TRBD2. The germline gives CDR1 LGHNA, CDR2 YSLEER. The CDR3 runs 16 residues. The V gene end was trimmed by 0 bases and the J gene end by 3 bases; junction bases not matched to a gene: 3. The CDR3 loop reads CASSQDRRGDTGELFF. The DNA of the CDR3 is TGCGCCAGCAGCCAAGATCGGCGGGGGGACACCGGGGAGCTGTTTTTT.